This T cell receptor (beta chain) came from a study of early stage breast cancer tumors. Study overall: Among around 12 ER+/PR+/HER2- tumors, eight were ductal, four lobular.

Per the germline V gene, CDR1 is MNHEY and CDR2 is SVGAGI. V lost 4 bases to trimming and J lost 6 bases; unmatched junction nucleotides: 2. The CDR3 is 13 amino acids. Findings and limits, study-wide: Compared with adjacent normal breast, tumors showed 2.5 to 3-fold denser, more clonal T cells.

Concerning this clone: The antigen is not known.

The assay was immunoSEQ multiplex PCR, and TCRdb's table has in-frame clones only and misses some. Of 70,000 or so clones listed, roughly 80% are singletons. This TCR was sampled from a person aged 40-50 years with breast cancer. The chain links TRBV6-5 to TRBJ1-2, with 10 bases matching TRBD1. Source material: blood. CDR3: CASSWTGGDGYTF. For the CDR3, the DNA is TGTGCCAGCAGTTGGACAGGGGGAGATGGCTACACCTTC.